Listed below are T cell receptor beta chains from one sample, sequenced in a study of regulatory T cells in long-lasting Graves disease. A single record per CDR3 protein comes from TCRdb applying MiXCR to the multiplex PCR reads. The data contain 300,000 to 400,000 distinct CDR3 sequences, about 20% of them singletons. Sequencing used peripheral blood mononuclear cells (PBMCs), obtained when the disease was refractory, from a patient treated with antithyroid drugs. All receptors derive from a female donor with Graves disease. Both conserved end residues are part of each CDR3. The order of the fields is CDR3 DNA, CDR3 protein, D gene, clone size, V gene, J gene. A D gene is named only where the DNA matches it firmly. Clone size is stated in some rows and not others, as once, few, many or a class when expanded.

DNA: TGCAGCGTCCCGGACAGGGGAAGGACTAACTATGGCTACACCTTC; CDR3: CSVPDRGRTNYGYTF; D: TRBD1; size: -; V: TRBV29-1; J: TRBJ1-2
DNA: TGTGCCAGCAGTTTAGACAGGCGGACGAACACTGAAGCTTTCTTT; CDR3: CASSLDRRTNTEAFF; D: -; size: many; V: TRBV5-6; J: TRBJ1-1
DNA: TGCAGTGCTAGAGCCCGGCGGGACAGGGTTACCTACGAGCAGTACTTC; CDR3: CSARARRDRVTYEQYF; D: TRBD1; size: few; V: TRBV20-1; J: TRBJ2-7
DNA: TGTGCCAGCAGCTTAACAGGGGAGCCTAATGAAAAACTGTTTTTT; CDR3: CASSLTGEPNEKLFF; D: -; size: many; V: TRBV7-3; J: TRBJ1-4
DNA: TGTGCCAGCATTCCCCACCGAAACCATTTCAACGGCTACACCTTC; CDR3: CASIPHRNHFNGYTF; D: -; size: many; V: TRBV6-1; J: TRBJ1-2
DNA: TGTGCCAGCAGCGTCGGGACTATTGGGACCCAGTACTTC; CDR3: CASSVGTIGTQYF; D: TRBD2; size: many; V: TRBV9; J: TRBJ2-5
DNA: TGCGCCAGCAGCCCATGGCCCCGGGGGCAGGCGGACTCCTACGAGCAGTACTTC; CDR3: CASSPWPRGQADSYEQYF; D: -; size: -; V: TRBV4-1; J: TRBJ2-7
DNA: TGTGCCACCAGCAGAGATTCGGGACAGACCTACGAGCAGTACTTC; CDR3: CATSRDSGQTYEQYF; D: TRBD1; size: -; V: TRBV15; J: TRBJ2-7
DNA: TGTGCCAGCAGTCCTCCCGGGGGCGTAGCTTTCTTT; CDR3: CASSPPGGVAFF; D: -; size: many; V: TRBV12-3/TRBV12-4; J: TRBJ1-1
DNA: TGTGCCAGCAGTTTGGGCCGCCCCGGGACATCCCTCAATCAGCCCCAGCATTTT; CDR3: CASSLGRPGTSLNQPQHF; D: -; size: many; V: TRBV28; J: TRBJ1-5